These 10 T cell receptor beta chains were sequenced from one sample in a study of lymphopenia after photon versus proton radiotherapy. Here immunoSEQ multiplex PCR was the method, and the copy in TCRdb shows in-frame clones only, minus some. The sample shows 23,000 or so clones, roughly 90% of them seen only once. The sequencing used peripheral blood, collected from a patient treated with photon-based radiotherapy. The receptors were sampled from a man in his forties or fifties with gastric cancer.

This chain connects TRBV9 to TRBJ2-3; D ambiguous. Trimming stripped 0 bases from V and 2 bases from J, with 7 bases between. Germline V gene lookup returns CDR1 SGDLS and CDR2 YYNGEE. The CDR3 has 14 amino acids. CDR3 DNA sequence: TGTGCCAGCAGCGTAGAGGGTTACACAGATACGCAGTATTTT. This sequence encodes CASSVEGYTDTQYF.

The chain has TRBV9 and TRBJ2-1, with 11 bases lining up with TRBD2. The germline V gene has CDR1 SGDLS and CDR2 YYNGEE. V dropped 2 bases and J dropped 7; count of bases not matched to a gene: 2. CDR3 length equals 14 residues. CDR3 coding DNA: TGTGCCAGCAGCGTTAGCGGGGGGGAAAATGAGCAGTTCTTC. Translated: CASSVSGGENEQFF.

This clone appeared a few times. The chain is built from TRBV10-3 and TRBJ1-6; TRBD1 aligns across 9 bases. V shed 5 bases and J 7 bases; nucleotides not matched to a gene: 9. There are 16 residues in the CDR3. Germline lookup yields CDR1 ENHRY and CDR2 SYGVKD. As DNA, the CDR3 is TGTGCCATCAGTCTTCTGGACAGGGGTGAGAATTCACCCCTCCACTTT. Translating gives CAISLLDRGENSPLHF.

This sequence joins TRBV2 and TRBJ1-3; D call uncertain. V was pared by 8 bases and J by 4 bases, with 9 bases between. The CDR3 totals 12 residues. Germline V gene lookup returns CDR1 SNHLY and CDR2 FYNNEI. In DNA form, the CDR3 reads TGTGCCAGCTCCTTGACAGGAAACACCATATATTTT. Its translation is CASSLTGNTIYF.

The chain combines TRBV4-3 with TRBJ1-2, with D maybe TRBD1 (6 bases). CDR3 length equals 15 residues. The germline gives CDR1 LGHNA, CDR2 YSLEER. Trimming left V 5 bases short and J 4 bases short, with 17 bases between. CDR3 DNA sequence: TGCGCCAGCAGCGGGGGGCAGCAGAAATCCTATGGCTACACCTTC. It yields the protein CASSGGQQKSYGYTF.

V is TRBV30 and J is TRBJ2-1; D gene unclear. Per germline, CDR1 GTSNPN and CDR2 SVGIG (reference sequence). CDR3 length: 12 amino acids. V gave up 3 bases and J gave up 3 bases, with 6 bases separating them. In DNA, the CDR3 is TGTGCCTGGAGGTACGGCTACAATGAGCAGTTCTTC. Encoded protein: CAWRYGYNEQFF.

J is TRBJ1-6 and V is TRBV27; D not resolved. Germline CDR1 reads MNHEY; CDR2 reads SMNVEV (reference sequence). V lost 5 bases, J lost 4 bases, and 12 bases lay in between. The CDR3 spans 15 residues. CDR3 loop: CASSTPDGYNSPLHF. Here the CDR3 DNA reads TGTGCCAGCAGTACCCCGGACGGATATAATTCACCCCTCCACTTT.

The sample holds a few counts of this clone. The chain employs TRBV19 and TRBJ2-7; D gene uncertain. Germline V lookup: CDR1 LNHDA, CDR2 SQIVND (reference sequence). CDR3 size: 14 residues. V was clipped by 4 bases and J by 0 bases, with 10 bases between them. DNA of the CDR3: TGTGCCAGTAGTAGGGCGAAAACCTCCTACGAGCAGTACTTC. As protein: CASSRAKTSYEQYF.

The chain combines TRBV19 with TRBJ2-5; D possibly corresponds to TRBD1 (6 bases). CDR1 and CDR2 from the germline V gene are LNHDA and SQIVND (reference sequence). Trimming left V 4 bases short and J 5 bases short, with 17 bases between. The CDR3 totals 15 residues. CDR3 residues: CASSRGRGDGETQYF. CDR3 in DNA: TGTGCCAGTAGTAGGGGCAGGGGAGATGGGGAGACCCAGTACTTC.

The chain uses TRBV5-1 and TRBJ2-3; 10 bases are shared with TRBD2. V trimming: 2 bases; J trimming: 3 bases; junction bases outside the gene matches: 6. Germline CDR1 reads SGHRS; CDR2 reads YFSETQ. The CDR3 sequence is 16 residues long. In DNA form, the CDR3 reads TGCGCCAGCAGCTTTGCTAGCGGGGGAACAACAGATACGCAGTATTTT. Residues: CASSFASGGTTDTQYF.